A selection of T cell receptor beta chains follows, all from one sample in a study of post-analysis software for immune sequencing data. TCRdb re-called the PCR reads with MiXCR, one entry per CDR3 protein. The sample has roughly 800,000 distinct CDR3 sequences, roughly 29% seen once. Sequenced material: blood. Every receptor here comes from a girl aged 5-17 years with multiple sclerosis. The CDR3 runs from the conserved cysteine through the conserved F or W. The D gene is left open where the match is weak. Clone size appears in some rows only: once, few, many, or a class for an expanded clone.

j_call	clone_size	d_call	cdr3_length	v_call	cdr3_aa	cdr3_nt
TRBJ1-2	-	TRBD1	14	TRBV6-5	CASRPPGQGYGYTF	TGTGCCAGCAGACCCCCCGGACAGGGGTATGGCTACACCTTC
TRBJ2-5	-	TRBD2	15	TRBV9	CASSLGGSPSETQYF	TGTGCCAGCAGCCTGGGCGGGAGTCCGTCAGAGACCCAGTACTTC
TRBJ2-5	few	TRBD1	15	TRBV24-1	CATSDRQGGQETQYF	TGTGCCACCAGTGACAGACAGGGGGGCCAAGAGACCCAGTACTTC
TRBJ2-1	-	TRBD1	18	TRBV3-1	CASSQDGPGQGPHNEQFF	TGTGCCAGCAGCCAAGATGGTCCGGGACAGGGGCCGCACAATGAGCAGTTCTTC
TRBJ2-3	-	-	15	TRBV10-2	CASSQGRGYADTQYF	TGCGCCAGCAGTCAGGGGAGGGGGTATGCAGATACGCAGTATTTT
TRBJ1-5	once	-	15	TRBV7-9	CASSEGTLSNQPQHF	TGTGCCAGCAGCGAGGGGACCCTTAGCAATCAGCCCCAGCATTTT
TRBJ2-7	-	TRBD1	18	TRBV6-1	CASADQGQASPSSYEQYF	TGTGCCAGCGCTGATCAGGGACAGGCATCACCTAGCTCCTACGAGCAGTACTTC
TRBJ1-2	few	-	12	TRBV11-2	CASSPQGDGYTF	TGTGCCAGCAGCCCCCAGGGAGATGGCTACACCTTC
TRBJ2-3	-	TRBD2	13	TRBV20-1	CSASPGGGDTQYF	TGCAGTGCTAGCCCCGGGGGGGGAGATACGCAGTATTTT
TRBJ2-1	few	-	17	TRBV15	CATSRSSLSSSYNEQFF	TGTGCCACCAGCAGGTCCTCTTTATCGAGCTCCTACAATGAGCAGTTCTTC
TRBJ1-2	-	TRBD1	15	TRBV12-5	CASGPKQGDVVGYTF	TGTGCTAGTGGGCCCAAACAGGGGGATGTGGTTGGCTACACCTTC
TRBJ2-5	few	TRBD1	16	TRBV7-2	CASSRPLDRDQETQYF	TGTGCCAGCAGCCGCCCTTTGGACAGGGACCAAGAGACCCAGTACTTC
TRBJ1-1	-	-	11	TRBV29-1	CSGLSVIEAFF	TGCAGCGGGCTCAGCGTGATTGAAGCTTTCTTT
TRBJ2-7	many	-	14	TRBV5-1	CASSLGDGTYEQYF	TGCGCCAGCAGCTTGGGGGACGGAACCTACGAGCAGTACTTC
TRBJ1-5	-	-	15	TRBV12-3/TRBV12-4	CASRLRGAGNQPQHF	TGTGCCAGCAGACTGCGGGGGGCAGGCAATCAGCCCCAGCATTTT
TRBJ1-2	few	-	16	TRBV7-2	CASSPGLGEGRDGYTF	TGTGCCAGCAGCCCCGGACTGGGGGAGGGACGGGATGGCTACACCTTC
TRBJ1-5	-	TRBD1	13	TRBV12-5	CASGPGGNQPQHF	TGTGCTAGTGGGCCAGGGGGGAATCAGCCCCAGCATTTT
TRBJ2-1	few	-	15	TRBV27	CASSLGGVPYNEQFF	TGTGCCAGCAGTTTAGGCGGTGTCCCCTACAATGAGCAGTTCTTC
TRBJ2-1	-	TRBD2	16	TRBV3-1	CASSLSGRGTINEQFF	TGTGCCAGCAGCCTCTCTGGGCGGGGGACCATCAATGAGCAGTTCTTC
TRBJ2-5	-	-	13	TRBV27	CASSFTAVNEQYF	TGTGCCAGCAGTTTTACAGCGGTCAATGAGCAGTACTTC
TRBJ1-2	few	-	16	TRBV5-1	CASSLRGRGSPYGYTF	TGCGCCAGCAGCCTGCGGGGGAGGGGATCCCCCTATGGCTACACCTTC
TRBJ2-3	few	TRBD2	16	TRBV4-2	CASSQDMAGEADTQYF	TGTGCCAGCAGCCAAGATATGGCGGGAGAGGCGGATACGCAGTATTTT
TRBJ2-3	-	-	15	TRBV5-1	CASSSPPRSTDTQYF	TGCGCCAGCAGCTCGCCCCCCAGGAGCACAGATACGCAGTATTTT
TRBJ2-6	-	-	13	TRBV12-3/TRBV12-4	CASGEAGANVLTF	TGTGCCAGCGGAGAGGCTGGGGCCAACGTCCTGACTTTC
TRBJ2-7	few	TRBD1	15	TRBV27	CASSLIDRGPYEQYF	TGTGCCAGCAGTTTGATAGACAGGGGCCCCTACGAGCAGTACTTC
TRBJ2-3	-	-	16	TRBV5-1	CASSPEGQGSTDTQYF	TGCGCCAGCAGCCCAGAAGGGCAGGGGAGCACAGATACGCAGTATTTT
TRBJ2-5	-	TRBD1	14	TRBV18	CASSRTGQQETQYF	TGTGCCAGCTCACGGACGGGACAGCAAGAGACCCAGTACTTC
TRBJ2-5	few	TRBD2	15	TRBV20-1	CSARRLAGFSETQYF	TGCAGTGCCCGGAGACTAGCGGGGTTTTCAGAGACCCAGTACTTC
TRBJ2-4	few	-	13	TRBV6-5	CASAGSSKNIQYF	TGTGCCAGCGCTGGTTCAAGCAAAAACATTCAGTACTTC
TRBJ1-5	-	-	13	TRBV12-3/TRBV12-4	CASSFNADQPQHF	TGTGCCAGCAGTTTTAACGCAGATCAGCCCCAGCATTTT